Listed below are T cell receptor beta chains from one sample, sequenced in a study of blood T cell repertoires in COVID-19. Sequenced by immunoSEQ multiplex PCR; TCRdb stores in-frame clones only, minus some. Seen here are around 70,000 clones, around 82% observed once, and the top ten hold 15% to 19%. Sequenced input: peripheral blood. The receptors derive from a human donor in a cohort sampled during active COVID-19. Each CDR3 is given with its conserved first and last residue. D genes are given only for firm matches. Not all rows give a size; the values are once, few, many and, for expanded clones, a class.

size: -
D: TRBD2
J: TRBJ2-7
V: TRBV6-6
CDR3: CASSYGLAGLYEQYF
DNA: TGTGCCAGCAGTTACGGGCTAGCGGGACTCTACGAGCAGTACTTC

size: -
D: TRBD2
J: TRBJ2-5
V: TRBV7-6
CDR3: CASSLRLAAFQETQYF
DNA: TGTGCCAGCAGCTTACGGCTAGCGGCCTTCCAAGAGACCCAGTACTTC

size: -
D: -
J: TRBJ1-1
V: TRBV7-2
CDR3: CASSLVGAGTEAFF
DNA: TGTGCCAGCAGCTTAGTTGGGGCTGGGACTGAAGCTTTCTTT

size: -
D: -
J: TRBJ2-7
V: TRBV5-1
CDR3: CASSLAGTFYEQYF
DNA: TGCGCCAGCAGCTTAGCCGGGACATTCTACGAGCAGTACTTC

size: once
D: TRBD2
J: TRBJ2-1
V: TRBV3-1/TRBV3-2
CDR3: CASSSGTGLAGLNEQFF
DNA: TGTGCCAGCAGCTCTGGGACAGGACTAGCGGGCCTCAATGAGCAGTTCTTC

size: -
D: TRBD1
J: TRBJ1-6
V: TRBV28
CDR3: CASSSTGVENSPLHF
DNA: TGTGCCAGCAGTTCGACAGGGGTCGAGAATTCACCCCTCCACTTT

size: -
D: -
J: TRBJ2-3
V: TRBV28
CDR3: CASSPPDRLTDTQYF
DNA: TGTGCCAGCAGTCCCCCGGACAGACTCACAGATACGCAGTATTTT

size: -
D: -
J: TRBJ2-3
V: TRBV5-1
CDR3: CASGYAGPDTQYF
DNA: TGCGCCAGCGGGTATGCGGGGCCGGATACGCAGTATTTT

size: -
D: -
J: TRBJ2-3
V: TRBV5-8
CDR3: CASSLRDLAGYTDTQYF
DNA: TGTGCCAGCAGCTTGCGGGATCTGGCGGGATACACAGATACGCAGTATTTT

size: once
D: -
J: TRBJ1-4
V: TRBV6-5
CDR3: CASNGAGEEKLFF
DNA: TGTGCCAGCAATGGGGCGGGGGAAGAAAAACTGTTTTTT

size: -
D: -
J: TRBJ2-5
V: TRBV27
CDR3: CASSPIRGETQYF
DNA: TGTGCCAGCAGTCCAATCAGAGGGGAGACCCAGTACTTC

size: few
D: TRBD2
J: TRBJ2-3
V: TRBV9
CDR3: CASSVGAGSSTDTQYF
DNA: TGTGCCAGCAGCGTGGGAGCGGGATCTAGCACAGATACGCAGTATTTT

size: -
D: -
J: TRBJ2-7
V: TRBV10-1
CDR3: CASSSSYEQYF
DNA: TGCGCCAGCAGCTCCTCCTACGAGCAGTACTTC

size: -
D: TRBD1
J: TRBJ1-6
V: TRBV28
CDR3: CASSLLMGQHYNSPLHF
DNA: TGTGCCAGCAGTTTATTAATGGGACAGCATTATAATTCACCCCTCCACTTT

size: many
D: -
J: TRBJ1-3
V: TRBV7-9
CDR3: CASIPAGGNTIYF
DNA: TGTGCCAGCATACCCGCCGGTGGAAACACCATATATTTT

size: -
D: -
J: TRBJ1-1
V: TRBV29-1
CDR3: CSARSGGDTEAFF
DNA: TGCAGCGCCAGGTCCGGGGGGGACACTGAAGCTTTCTTT

size: once
D: TRBD1
J: TRBJ1-2
V: TRBV5-1
CDR3: CASSLGQALGYGYTF
DNA: TGCGCCAGCAGCCTCGGACAGGCACTGGGGTATGGCTACACCTTC

size: -
D: TRBD1
J: TRBJ2-5
V: TRBV25-1
CDR3: CASSDRGPRETQYF
DNA: TGTGCCAGCAGTGACAGGGGGCCGAGAGAGACCCAGTACTTC

size: -
D: TRBD1
J: TRBJ2-7
V: TRBV6-6
CDR3: CASSTRQGNYEQYF
DNA: TGTGCCAGCAGTACCCGACAGGGTAACTACGAGCAGTACTTC

size: -
D: -
J: TRBJ1-2
V: TRBV29-1
CDR3: CSVQGGQNYGYTF
DNA: TGCAGCGTTCAGGGTGGGCAGAACTATGGCTACACCTTC

size: -
D: TRBD1
J: TRBJ1-2
V: TRBV7-9
CDR3: CASSPYGQGNYGYTF
DNA: TGTGCCAGCAGTCCTTATGGACAGGGGAACTATGGCTACACCTTC

size: -
D: -
J: TRBJ1-1
V: TRBV3-1/TRBV3-2
CDR3: CAKTQSRHRIGTEAFF
DNA: TGTGCCAAAACCCAGAGCCGTCACAGGATTGGAACTGAAGCTTTCTTT

size: few
D: TRBD1
J: TRBJ1-2
V: TRBV12-3/TRBV12-4
CDR3: CASSRDSWRGYTF
DNA: TGTGCCAGTTCCCGGGACAGCTGGCGCGGCTACACCTTC

size: -
D: TRBD1
J: TRBJ1-1
V: TRBV2
CDR3: CASEQGLNTEAFF
DNA: TGTGCCAGCGAACAGGGGTTGAACACTGAAGCTTTCTTT

size: -
D: TRBD2
J: TRBJ2-3
V: TRBV18
CDR3: CASSFRLAASTDTQYF
DNA: TGTGCCAGCTCATTTCGACTAGCGGCTAGCACAGATACGCAGTATTTT

size: many
D: TRBD1
J: TRBJ1-5
V: TRBV11-3
CDR3: CASLIMPTGVNQPQHF
DNA: TGTGCCAGCTTGATCATGCCTACAGGGGTCAATCAGCCCCAGCATTTT

size: -
D: -
J: TRBJ2-7
V: TRBV18
CDR3: CASSPRDSSYEQYF
DNA: TGTGCCAGCTCACCTAGGGACTCGTCCTACGAGCAGTACTTC

size: few
D: TRBD1
J: TRBJ1-5
V: TRBV4-1
CDR3: CASSQFQGASQPQHF
DNA: TGCGCCAGCAGCCAATTCCAGGGGGCAAGCCAGCCCCAGCATTTT

size: -
D: TRBD1
J: TRBJ1-1
V: TRBV5-4
CDR3: CASSLWQGAHTEAFF
DNA: TGTGCCAGCAGCTTATGGCAGGGGGCACACACTGAAGCTTTCTTT

size: -
D: TRBD1
J: TRBJ1-1
V: TRBV13
CDR3: CASSSGQGRVGGLKNTEAFF
DNA: TGTGCCAGCAGCTCGGGACAGGGGCGGGTGGGTGGTTTGAAGAACACTGAAGCTTTCTTT

size: -
D: -
J: TRBJ2-7
V: TRBV30
CDR3: CAWSVFTYEQYF
DNA: TGTGCCTGGAGTGTATTTACCTACGAGCAGTACTTC

size: -
D: -
J: TRBJ1-2
V: TRBV2
CDR3: CASSENREYGYTF
DNA: TGTGCCAGCAGTGAAAACAGGGAGTATGGCTACACCTTC

size: -
D: -
J: TRBJ2-7
V: TRBV7-2
CDR3: CASSLRKGVAGSNEQYF
DNA: TGTGCCAGCAGCTTACGGAAGGGAGTGGCCGGGAGTAACGAGCAGTACTTC

size: -
D: TRBD1
J: TRBJ2-6
V: TRBV2
CDR3: CASGTGGSGANVLTF
DNA: TGTGCCAGCGGGACAGGGGGCAGTGGGGCCAACGTCCTGACTTTC

size: -
D: -
J: TRBJ2-5
V: TRBV14
CDR3: CASSQDLIETQYF
DNA: TGTGCCAGCAGCCAAGATCTTATAGAGACCCAGTACTTC

size: few
D: -
J: TRBJ1-6
V: TRBV3-1/TRBV3-2
CDR3: CASSQGEVSNSPLHF
DNA: TGTGCCAGCAGCCAAGGCGAGGTCAGCAATTCACCCCTCCACTTT

size: -
D: -
J: TRBJ1-2
V: TRBV16
CDR3: CASSQAGVNYGYTF
DNA: TGTGCCAGCAGCCAAGCAGGGGTTAACTATGGCTACACCTTC

size: -
D: TRBD2
J: TRBJ2-1
V: TRBV7-2
CDR3: CASSSRLAGDREQFF
DNA: TGTGCCAGCAGCTCCAGACTAGCGGGAGATCGAGAGCAGTTCTTC

size: -
D: -
J: TRBJ1-2
V: TRBV6-6
CDR3: CASSYPAGGARGGYTF
DNA: TGTGCCAGCAGTTACCCCGCGGGGGGCGCCAGGGGTGGCTACACCTTC

size: -
D: TRBD1
J: TRBJ1-2
V: TRBV7-8
CDR3: CASSGRDSYGYTF
DNA: TGTGCCAGCAGCGGAAGGGACAGCTATGGCTACACCTTC

size: -
D: TRBD1
J: TRBJ1-4
V: TRBV7-9
CDR3: CASSFGGGAGEKLFF
DNA: TGTGCCAGCAGCTTTGGAGGGGGCGCCGGAGAAAAACTGTTTTTT

size: few
D: TRBD2
J: TRBJ2-1
V: TRBV11-2
CDR3: CASSRRGDWSYNEQFF
DNA: TGTGCCAGCAGCCGCCGGGGGGATTGGTCCTACAATGAGCAGTTCTTC

size: -
D: TRBD1
J: TRBJ1-1
V: TRBV27
CDR3: CASSRTGRDTEAFF
DNA: TGTGCCAGCAGCCGGACAGGGCGCGACACTGAAGCTTTCTTT

size: once
D: TRBD1
J: TRBJ2-7
V: TRBV19
CDR3: CAVGDRNYEQYF
DNA: TGTGCTGTCGGGGACAGAAACTACGAGCAGTACTTC

size: -
D: TRBD2
J: TRBJ2-3
V: TRBV11-2
CDR3: CASSFRGSGNTDTQYF
DNA: TGTGCCAGCAGCTTCCGGGGTAGCGGGAATACAGATACGCAGTATTTT

size: few
D: -
J: TRBJ2-7
V: TRBV5-1
CDR3: CASSPRGGTNYEQYF
DNA: TGCGCCAGCAGCCCCAGAGGCGGCACTAACTACGAGCAGTACTTC

size: -
D: -
J: TRBJ2-4
V: TRBV28
CDR3: CASSKQGAKNIQYF
DNA: TGTGCCAGCAGTAAGCAGGGGGCCAAAAACATTCAGTACTTC

size: -
D: -
J: TRBJ2-1
V: TRBV7-9
CDR3: CASSLDIYNEQFF
DNA: TGTGCCAGCAGCCTTGACATATACAATGAGCAGTTCTTC

size: -
D: -
J: TRBJ1-2
V: TRBV5-1
CDR3: CASSPLGDTNYGYTF
DNA: TGCGCCAGCAGCCCCTTGGGGGACACAAACTATGGCTACACCTTC

size: -
D: TRBD1
J: TRBJ1-6
V: TRBV27
CDR3: CASRGDSWSSSYNSPLHF
DNA: TGTGCCAGCAGGGGGGACAGCTGGTCTAGCTCCTATAATTCACCCCTCCACTTT

size: -
D: -
J: TRBJ2-7
V: TRBV20-1
CDR3: CSASSRAGQTYEQYF
DNA: TGCAGTGCTAGTTCTAGGGCGGGACAGACTTACGAGCAGTACTTC

size: -
D: -
J: TRBJ2-7
V: TRBV28
CDR3: CASSPGVVREQYF
DNA: TGTGCCAGCAGTCCCGGAGTGGTCCGGGAGCAGTACTTC

size: -
D: TRBD2
J: TRBJ2-7
V: TRBV5-6
CDR3: CASSLEGGSSYEQYF
DNA: TGTGCCAGCAGCTTGGAAGGCGGGAGCTCCTACGAGCAGTACTTC